This entry describes one T cell receptor beta chain. Its specificity is not known. These data are taken from a study of cytomegalovirus exposure and HLA in healthy donors. Study details: Per a later analysis, the roughly 640 first-cohort and some 110 validation repertoires shared one platform.

Donors were drawn from the roughly 110-subject validation cohort, separate from the approximately 680-subject first cohort. Some clones are missing from TCRdb's copy, which holds only in-frame ones; the method was immunoSEQ multiplex PCR. The data show some 150,000 clones, roughly nine tenths seen once. Study-wide results and caveats: The authors confirmed in vitro that a few CMV-associated chains were specific for CMV antigens.

CDR3 length: 19 residues. V gave up 5 bases and J gave up 7 bases, with 29 bases separating them. Germline V gene sequence: CDR1 MDHEN, CDR2 SYDVKM. The rearrangement joins TRBV28 to TRBJ2-2; a weak D match, TRBD2 (10 bases). The sequence was obtained from a woman aged 18-35 years in good health and CMV-seropositive. Sequenced input: PBMCs. The CDR3 spells CASSPGTGFTSGEVGELFF. In DNA form, the CDR3 reads TGTGCCAGCAGTCCCGGGACAGGGTTCACTAGCGGGGAGGTCGGGGAGCTGTTTTTT.